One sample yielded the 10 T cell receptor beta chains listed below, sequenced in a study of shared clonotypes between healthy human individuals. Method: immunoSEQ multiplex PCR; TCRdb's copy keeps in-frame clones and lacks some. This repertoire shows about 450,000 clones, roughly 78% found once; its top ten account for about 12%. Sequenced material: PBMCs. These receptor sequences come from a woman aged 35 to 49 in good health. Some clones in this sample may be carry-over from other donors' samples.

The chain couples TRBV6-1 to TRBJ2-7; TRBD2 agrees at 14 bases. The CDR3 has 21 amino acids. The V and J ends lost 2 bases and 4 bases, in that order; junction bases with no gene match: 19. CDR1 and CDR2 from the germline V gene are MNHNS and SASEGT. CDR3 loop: CASSEKWTSGRINTESYEQYF. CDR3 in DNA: TGTGCCAGCAGTGAAAAATGGACTAGCGGGAGGATCAACACCGAATCATACGAGCAGTACTTC.

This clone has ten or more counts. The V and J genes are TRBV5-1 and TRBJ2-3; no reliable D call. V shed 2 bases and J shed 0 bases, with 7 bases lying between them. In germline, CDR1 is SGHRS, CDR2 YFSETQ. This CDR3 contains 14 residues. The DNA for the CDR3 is TGCGCCAGCAGCTTCGCGGAGAGCACAGATACGCAGTATTTT. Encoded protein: CASSFAESTDTQYF.

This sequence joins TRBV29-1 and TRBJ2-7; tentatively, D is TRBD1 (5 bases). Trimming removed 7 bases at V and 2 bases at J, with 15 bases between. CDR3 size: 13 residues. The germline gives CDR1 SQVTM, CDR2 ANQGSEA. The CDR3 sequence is CSATVDRAYEQYF. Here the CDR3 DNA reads TGCAGCGCTACCGTTGACAGAGCCTACGAGCAGTACTTC.

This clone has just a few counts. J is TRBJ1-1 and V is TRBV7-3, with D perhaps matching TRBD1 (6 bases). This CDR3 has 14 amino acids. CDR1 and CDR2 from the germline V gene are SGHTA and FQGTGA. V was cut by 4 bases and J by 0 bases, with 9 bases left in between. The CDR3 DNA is TGTGCCAGCAGCTCGACAGGCATGAACACTGAAGCTTTCTTT. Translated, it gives CASSSTGMNTEAFF. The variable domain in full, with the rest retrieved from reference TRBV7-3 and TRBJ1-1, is GAGVSQTPSNKVTEKGKYVELRCDPISGHTALYWYRQSLGQGPEFLIYFQGTGAADDSGLPNDRFFAVRPEGSVSTLKIQRTERGDSAVYLCASSSTGMNTEAFFGQGTRLTVV.

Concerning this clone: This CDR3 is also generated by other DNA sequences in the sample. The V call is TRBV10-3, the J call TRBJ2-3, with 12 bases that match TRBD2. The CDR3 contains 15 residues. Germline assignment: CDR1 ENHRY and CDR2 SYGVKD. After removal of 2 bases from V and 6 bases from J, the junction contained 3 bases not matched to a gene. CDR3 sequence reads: CAISEGLAGTDTQYF. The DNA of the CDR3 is TGTGCCATCAGTGAGGGACTAGCGGGAACCGATACGCAGTATTTT.

CDR3 sequence: CSVRAGRSYEQYF. In DNA, the CDR3 is TGCAGCGTTCGGGCGGGACGCTCCTACGAGCAGTACTTC. The rearrangement joins TRBV29-1 to TRBJ2-7; TRBD2 might be the D (6 bases). Germline V gene data show CDR1 as SQVTM and CDR2 as ANQGSEA. The CDR3 runs to 13 residues. V was trimmed by 5 bases and J by 0 bases, leaving 11 bases between them.

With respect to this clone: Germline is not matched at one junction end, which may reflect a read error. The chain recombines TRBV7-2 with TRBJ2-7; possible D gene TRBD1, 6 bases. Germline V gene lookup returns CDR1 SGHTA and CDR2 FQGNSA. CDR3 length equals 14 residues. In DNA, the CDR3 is TGTGCTAGCAGCTTGGGGGCAGCTGCCAACGAGCAGTACTTC. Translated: CASSLGAAANEQYF.

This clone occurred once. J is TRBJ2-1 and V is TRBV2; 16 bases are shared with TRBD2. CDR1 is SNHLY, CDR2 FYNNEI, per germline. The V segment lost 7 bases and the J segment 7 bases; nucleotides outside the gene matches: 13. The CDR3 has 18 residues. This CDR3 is CASKGWGLAGGPGNEQFF. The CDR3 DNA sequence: TGTGCCAGCAAGGGGTGGGGACTAGCGGGAGGGCCGGGGAATGAGCAGTTCTTC. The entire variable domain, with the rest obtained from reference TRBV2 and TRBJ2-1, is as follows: EPEVTQTPSHQVTQMGQEVILRCVPISNHLYFYWYRQILGQKVEFLVSFYNNEISEKSEIFDDQFSVERPDGSNFTLKIRSTKLEDSAMYFCASKGWGLAGGPGNEQFFGPGTRLTVL.

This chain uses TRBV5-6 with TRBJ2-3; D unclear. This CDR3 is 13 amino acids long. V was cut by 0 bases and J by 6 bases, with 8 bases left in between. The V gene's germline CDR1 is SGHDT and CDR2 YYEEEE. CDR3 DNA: TGTGCCAGCAGCTTGGGAGTTTGGGATACGCAGTATTTT. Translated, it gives CASSLGVWDTQYF. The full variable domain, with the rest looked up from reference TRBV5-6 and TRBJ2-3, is DAGVTQSPTHLIKTRGQQVTLRCSPKSGHDTVSWYQQALGQGPQFIFQYYEEEERQRGNFPDRFSGHQFPNYSSELNVNALLLGDSALYLCASSLGVWDTQYFGPGTRLTVL.

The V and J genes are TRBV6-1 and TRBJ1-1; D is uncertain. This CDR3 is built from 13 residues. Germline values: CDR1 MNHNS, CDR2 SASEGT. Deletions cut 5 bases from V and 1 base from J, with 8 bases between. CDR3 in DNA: TGTGCCAGCAGTATAACACGGAACACTGAAGCTTTCTTT. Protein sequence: CASSITRNTEAFF.